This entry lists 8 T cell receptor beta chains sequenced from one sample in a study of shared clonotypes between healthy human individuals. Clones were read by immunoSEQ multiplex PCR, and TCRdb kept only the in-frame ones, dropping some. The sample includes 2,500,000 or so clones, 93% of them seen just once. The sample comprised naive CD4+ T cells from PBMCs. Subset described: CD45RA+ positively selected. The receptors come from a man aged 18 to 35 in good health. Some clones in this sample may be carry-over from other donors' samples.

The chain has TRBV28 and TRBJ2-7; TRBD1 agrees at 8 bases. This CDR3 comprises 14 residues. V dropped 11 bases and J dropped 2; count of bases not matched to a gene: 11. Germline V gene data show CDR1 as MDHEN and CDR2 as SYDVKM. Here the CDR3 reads CASNRPGQAYEQYF. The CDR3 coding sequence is TGTGCCTCGAATCGACCGGGACAGGCCTACGAGCAGTACTTC. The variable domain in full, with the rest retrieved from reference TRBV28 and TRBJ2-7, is DVKVTQSSRYLVKRTGEKVFLECVQDMDHENMFWYRQDPGLGLRLIYFSYDVKMKEKGDIPEGYSVSREKKERFSLILESASTNQTSMYLCASNRPGQAYEQYFGPGTRLTVT.

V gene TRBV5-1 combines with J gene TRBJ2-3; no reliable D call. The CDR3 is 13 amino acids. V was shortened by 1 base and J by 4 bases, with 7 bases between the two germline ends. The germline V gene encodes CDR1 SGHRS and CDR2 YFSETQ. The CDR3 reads CASSLMLSDTQYF. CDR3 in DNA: TGCGCCAGCAGCTTGATGCTTTCAGATACGCAGTATTTT.

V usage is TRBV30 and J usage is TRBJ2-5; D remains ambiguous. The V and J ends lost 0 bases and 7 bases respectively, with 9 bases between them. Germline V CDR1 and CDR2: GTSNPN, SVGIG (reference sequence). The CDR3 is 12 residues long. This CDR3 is CAWSVMSATQYF. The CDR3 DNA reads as TGTGCCTGGAGTGTAATGTCGGCGACCCAGTACTTC.

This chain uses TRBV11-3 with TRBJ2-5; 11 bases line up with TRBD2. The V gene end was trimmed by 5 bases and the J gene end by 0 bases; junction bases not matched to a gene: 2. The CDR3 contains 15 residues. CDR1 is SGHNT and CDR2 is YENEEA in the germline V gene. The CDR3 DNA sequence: TGTGCCAGCAGCCGACTAGCGGGGAACCAAGAGACCCAGTACTTC. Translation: CASSRLAGNQETQYF.

The CDR3 nucleotides read TGTGCCAGCAGCTTATTCCAAGCAGGGGGCAATCAGCCCCAGCATTTT. Translation: CASSLFQAGGNQPQHF. The chain is built from TRBV7-2 and TRBJ1-5, with D possibly being TRBD1 (6 bases). Germline V CDR1 and CDR2: SGHTA, FQGNSA. The CDR3 is 16 residues long. V dropped 2 bases and J dropped 2 bases, with 13 bases sitting between them.

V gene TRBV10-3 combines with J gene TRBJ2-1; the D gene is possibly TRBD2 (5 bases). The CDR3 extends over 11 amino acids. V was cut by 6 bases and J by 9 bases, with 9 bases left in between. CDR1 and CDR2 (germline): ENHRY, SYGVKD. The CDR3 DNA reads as TGTGCCATCAGGACCGGGATTGAGCAGTTCTTC. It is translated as CAIRTGIEQFF.

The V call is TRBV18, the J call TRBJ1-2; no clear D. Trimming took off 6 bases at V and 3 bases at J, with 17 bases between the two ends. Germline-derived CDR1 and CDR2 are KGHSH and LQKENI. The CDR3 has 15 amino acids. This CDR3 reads CASSPLYPTDYGYTF. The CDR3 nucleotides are TGTGCCAGCTCGCCTTTATACCCGACGGACTATGGCTACACCTTC.

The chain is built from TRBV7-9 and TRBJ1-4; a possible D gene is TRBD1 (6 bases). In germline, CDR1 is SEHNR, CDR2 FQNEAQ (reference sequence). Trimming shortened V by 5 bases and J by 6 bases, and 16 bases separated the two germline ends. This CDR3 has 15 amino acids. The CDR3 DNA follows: TGTGCCAGCAGCCCTAGGGCAGGGGAGGATGAAAAACTGTTTTTT. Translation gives CASSPRAGEDEKLFF.